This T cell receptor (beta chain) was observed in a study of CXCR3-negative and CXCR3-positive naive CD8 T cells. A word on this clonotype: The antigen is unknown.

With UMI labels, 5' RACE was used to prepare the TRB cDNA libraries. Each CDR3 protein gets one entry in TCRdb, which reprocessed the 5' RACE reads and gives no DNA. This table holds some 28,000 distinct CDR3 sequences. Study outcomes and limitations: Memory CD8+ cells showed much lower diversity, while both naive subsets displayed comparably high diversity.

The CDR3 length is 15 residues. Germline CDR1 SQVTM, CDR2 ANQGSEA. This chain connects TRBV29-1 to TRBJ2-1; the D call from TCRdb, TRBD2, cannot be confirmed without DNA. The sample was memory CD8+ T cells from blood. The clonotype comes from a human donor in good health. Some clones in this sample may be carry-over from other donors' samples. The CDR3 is CSVFLLAGGPNEQFF.